This entry lists 20 T cell receptor beta chains sequenced from one sample in a study of human CD8 memory T cell subsets. Preparation of the TCR beta libraries relied on UMI-labeled 5' RACE. TCRdb reanalyzed the 5' RACE reads and collapses them to one entry per CDR3 protein, without DNA. The sample totals under 13,000 distinct CDR3 sequences; its top ten clones hold 15% to 19%. Sequencing was performed on CD8+ T cells from PBMCs. The source is a human donor in good health.

This clonotype is medium-sized by frequency. The chain is built from TRBV15 and TRBJ2-3; without DNA, the TCRdb call of TRBD2 cannot be checked. The CDR3 spans 16 residues. The V gene's germline CDR1 is LNHNV and CDR2 YYDKDF (reference sequence). The CDR3 sequence is CATSRDPGGADYTQYF.

This chain links TRBV5-1 with TRBJ2-7; without DNA, the TCRdb call of TRBD2 cannot be checked. The CDR3 sequence is 16 residues long. CDR1 and CDR2 from the germline V gene are SGHRS and YFSETQ. CDR3 amino acids: CASSSAGTSGSYEQYF.

This chain joins TRBV6-1 and TRBJ1-5. This CDR3 is built from 11 residues. Germline CDR1 is MNHNS and CDR2 is SASEGT. CDR3 protein: CASEGGMPQHF.

The chain recombines TRBV4-1 with TRBJ2-7; the TRBD2 assignment by TCRdb is unverifiable without DNA. CDR3 size: 15 residues. Germline loops: CDR1 MGHRA, CDR2 YSYEKL. The CDR3: CASSQEAGGVYEQYF.

The V call is TRBV15, the J call TRBJ1-4; the TCRdb D gene call, TRBD1, has no DNA to confirm it. The germline gives CDR1 LNHNV, CDR2 YYDKDF (reference sequence). There are 16 residues in the CDR3. CDR3 amino acids: CATSAAMSGGRGKLFF. Together with reference TRBV15 and TRBJ1-4, the CDR3 gives the full variable domain: DAMVIQNPRYQVTQFGKPVTLSCSQTLNHNVMYWYQQKSSQAPKLLFHYYDKDFNNEADTPDNFQSRRPNTSFCFLDIRSPGLGDTAMYLCATSAAMSGGRGKLFFGSGTQLSVL.

By frequency, this clonotype is medium-sized. The rearrangement joins TRBV15 to TRBJ1-3; TCRdb's D call of TRBD1 is untestable without DNA. The CDR3 loop spans 17 amino acids. In germline, CDR1 is LNHNV, CDR2 YYDKDF (reference sequence). CDR3 sequence reads: CATRDSLTGYSGNTIYF.

The chain is built from TRBV9 and TRBJ2-7; TCRdb indicates TRBD2, and absent DNA this call remains unverified. Germline loops: CDR1 SGDLS, CDR2 YYNGEE. The CDR3 loop spans 13 amino acids. CDR3 in amino acids: CASSVTEAYEQYF.

The chain links TRBV20-1 to TRBJ2-1; TCRdb calls TRBD1, which cannot be checked without DNA. Germline values: CDR1 DFQATT, CDR2 SNEGSKA (reference sequence). The CDR3 covers 16 residues. This chain's CDR3 is CSAPPPGSDYYNEQFF.

The chain employs TRBV9 and TRBJ2-5. Looked up from germline, CDR1 is SGDLS and CDR2 is YYNGEE. The CDR3 length is 14 residues. The CDR3 region is CASSAGGEQETQYF.

The rearrangement joins TRBV20-1 to TRBJ2-1. The CDR3 length is 14 residues. Germline V lookup: CDR1 DFQATT, CDR2 SNEGSKA (reference sequence). The CDR3 loop is CSASNLRSYNEQFF.

Considering frequency, this clonotype is medium-sized. The rearrangement uses TRBV7-8 and TRBJ2-5; there is no DNA to check the TCRdb D call of TRBD2. CDR1 is SGHVS, CDR2 FQNEAQ, per germline. This CDR3 has 15 amino acids. CDR3 region: CASSLPGLVTETQYF.

V and J are TRBV29-1 and TRBJ1-1; TCRdb's D call, TRBD1, is unchecked because there is no DNA. The germline V gene encodes CDR1 SQVTM and CDR2 ANQGSEA. The length of the CDR3 is 15 residues. The CDR3 protein is CSVEDLPRGHTEAFF.

This chain connects TRBV9 to TRBJ2-3; as DNA is missing, the TRBD2 call by TCRdb cannot be tested. CDR1 is SGDLS, CDR2 YYNGEE, per germline. This CDR3 has 14 residues. This CDR3 is CASTGGGSADTQYF.

This chain links TRBV3-1 with TRBJ1-1. Germline CDR1 reads LGHDT; CDR2 reads YNNKEL (reference sequence). CDR3 length: 15 residues. CDR3 in amino acids: CASSQDEGWGTEAFF.

CDR3 protein: CASSQGQSDTQYF. The chain carries TRBV5-1 and TRBJ2-3; the D gene TCRdb calls, TRBD1, cannot be checked with no DNA. CDR1 is SGHRS and CDR2 is YFSETQ in the germline V gene. This CDR3 is 13 amino acids long.

This rearrangement joins TRBV29-1 to TRBJ2-3; TCRdb calls TRBD1, which cannot be checked without DNA. Per germline, CDR1 SQVTM and CDR2 ANQGSEA. There are 15 residues in the CDR3. The CDR3 reads CSVVGDRGQIDTQYF.

This clonotype is deemed medium-sized by its frequency. V gene TRBV12-3 or TRBV12-4 combines with J gene TRBJ2-3; TCRdb gives TRBD1 as the D gene, but with no DNA this cannot be confirmed. There are 15 residues in the CDR3. CDR3 amino acids: CASSPRGGGTDTQYF.

The chain combines TRBV20-1 with TRBJ1-4. From germline, CDR1 is DFQATT and CDR2 SNEGSKA (reference sequence). The CDR3 consists of 15 residues. CDR3 residues: CSAEVDRATNEKLFF.

The chain joins TRBV12-3 or TRBV12-4 to TRBJ2-3. This CDR3 is 14 amino acids long. CDR3 residues: CASSFGYSTDTQYF.

This sequence joins TRBV6-1 and TRBJ2-5; there is no DNA to check the TCRdb D call of TRBD1. The CDR3 sequence is 16 residues long. CDR1 is MNHNS, CDR2 SASEGT, per germline. This chain's CDR3 is CASSPGKRKFQETQYF.